These T cell receptor beta chains were read from a single sample in a study of blood T cell repertoires in COVID-19. Profiling relied on immunoSEQ multiplex PCR, and the TCRdb table lists in-frame clones only, not all of them. The data hold tens of thousands of clones, with 90% observed a single time. Sequences were obtained from peripheral blood. Receptors were obtained from a man aged 55 to 69 with acute or convalescent COVID-19. CDR3s include the opening cysteine and the closing phenylalanine or tryptophan. The order of the fields is J gene, clone size, D gene, V gene, CDR3 DNA, CDR3 protein. D genes are given only for firm matches. Size is stated for part of the rows, as once, few or many counts, or as a class when the clone is expanded.

TRBJ1-2	-	TRBD1	TRBV6-5	TGTGCCAGCAGCTTAAGCGACAGGGGTTATGGCTACACCTTC	CASSLSDRGYGYTF
TRBJ1-1	-	-	TRBV5-4	TGTGCCAGCAGCTGGACAGCTACGAACACTGAAGCTTTCTTT	CASSWTATNTEAFF
TRBJ1-1	few	-	TRBV28	TGTGCCAGCAGCGGCAACTCAGGGTCCACTGAAGCTTTCTTT	CASSGNSGSTEAFF
TRBJ1-1	-	TRBD1	TRBV24-1	TGTGCCACGCGCGACAGGGGGAACACTGAAGCTTTCTTT	CATRDRGNTEAFF
TRBJ1-1	-	-	TRBV5-1	TGCGCCAGCAGCTTGAAGTTTACCCCGGGTCGGGACATCGGGCCACAGATGAACACTGAAGCTTTCTTT	CASSLKFTPGRDIGPQMNTEAFF
TRBJ1-1	few	-	TRBV5-4	TGTGCCAGCAGCCAAGGACAGAACACTGAAGCTTTCTTT	CASSQGQNTEAFF
TRBJ2-5	-	TRBD1	TRBV9	TGTGCCAGCAGCGTAGCAGGGGGACAAGAGACCCAGTACTTC	CASSVAGGQETQYF
TRBJ1-5	-	TRBD1	TRBV19	TGTGCCAGTAGTATAGGGACAGGGGGCAATCAGCCCCAGCATTTT	CASSIGTGGNQPQHF
TRBJ2-5	-	TRBD2	TRBV5-1	TGCGCCAGCAGCATGACTAGCTTGGAGACCCAGTACTTC	CASSMTSLETQYF
TRBJ2-7	-	TRBD2	TRBV2	TGTGCCAGCAGCGGCGCGGGGGAGCGGTTTGAGGAGCAGTACTTC	CASSGAGERFEEQYF
TRBJ1-4	-	-	TRBV27	TGTGCCAGCAGTCCCTCCGGTGAAAAACTGTTTTTT	CASSPSGEKLFF
TRBJ1-3	few	TRBD1	TRBV13	TGTGCCAGCAGCGACGACAGGGCCCGCTCTGGAAACACCATATATTTT	CASSDDRARSGNTIYF
TRBJ1-2	-	-	TRBV6-1	TGTGCCAGCAGTGAAACAAGGGGCAACTATGGCTACACCTTC	CASSETRGNYGYTF
TRBJ1-2	-	TRBD1	TRBV30	TGTGCCTGGCTCGTACAGGGGCCTCAGGATGGCTACACCTTC	CAWLVQGPQDGYTF
TRBJ2-7	-	TRBD1	TRBV30	TGTGCCTGGGCGACAGGGGTCTACGAGCAGTACTTC	CAWATGVYEQYF
TRBJ2-7	-	-	TRBV5-1	TGCGCCAGCAGCTTGGGGGGCCCCTACGAGCAGTACTTC	CASSLGGPYEQYF
TRBJ2-7	-	TRBD1	TRBV6-5	TGTGCCAGCAGTTACGGGGGGACAGGTGTCTACGAGCAGTACTTC	CASSYGGTGVYEQYF
TRBJ2-2	once	TRBD1	TRBV3-1/TRBV3-2	TGTGCCAGCAGCCGACGGGACAGGGGGGACACCGGGGAGCTGTTTTTT	CASSRRDRGDTGELFF
TRBJ2-2	-	TRBD1	TRBV27	TGTGCCAGCAGTTGCTACAGGGGGCCCGGGGAGCTGTTTTTT	CASSCYRGPGELFF
TRBJ2-7	-	-	TRBV9	TGTGCCAGCAGCGTAGAGGCGGGGTACGAGCAGTACTTC	CASSVEAGYEQYF
TRBJ2-7	-	-	TRBV2	TGTGCCAGCAGACAGGGTCCGAGCTCCTACGAGCAGTACTTC	CASRQGPSSYEQYF
TRBJ1-5	-	-	TRBV4-1	TGCGCCAGCAGCCTCGGGACGGGACTTAGCAATCAGCCCCAGCATTTT	CASSLGTGLSNQPQHF
TRBJ2-7	once	TRBD1	TRBV27	TGTGCCAGCAGGGACAGGGCCAGGAGCTTCTACGAGCAGTACTTC	CASRDRARSFYEQYF
TRBJ1-5	-	TRBD1	TRBV19	TGTGCCAGTAGCCCAGACAGGGGCAGCAATCAGCCCCAGCATTTT	CASSPDRGSNQPQHF
TRBJ1-4	-	-	TRBV7-8	TGTGCCAGCAGTCCCTTGCGGGGCGCGGAAACTAATGAAAAACTGTTTTTT	CASSPLRGAETNEKLFF
TRBJ1-4	-	-	TRBV6-5	TGTGCCAGAAGTTACCGGCAGGGAAAGCGGGATTTT	CARSYRQGKRDF
TRBJ1-5	-	-	TRBV19	TGTGCCAGCAACTACAGGGCCGGTCAGCCCCAGCATTTT	CASNYRAGQPQHF
TRBJ1-4	-	-	TRBV14	TGTGCCAGCAGCCTCGGGGGGACGGCAACTAATGAAAAACTGTTTTTT	CASSLGGTATNEKLFF
TRBJ1-4	once	-	TRBV6-6	TGTGCCAGCAGTCTTCAGGGGCAAAAACTGTTTTTT	CASSLQGQKLFF
TRBJ2-2	-	-	TRBV25-1	TGTGCCAGCAGTGAATCCAACATCCCCACCGGGGAGCTGTTTTTT	CASSESNIPTGELFF
TRBJ1-2	few	-	TRBV6-1	TGTGCCAGCAGTGAAGCCCAGGGGTCAAACTATGGCTACACCTTC	CASSEAQGSNYGYTF
TRBJ2-7	-	-	TRBV29-1	TGCAGCGTTTTGGGACTGTCGGGGCGATACGAGCAGTACTTC	CSVLGLSGRYEQYF
TRBJ2-7	-	TRBD1	TRBV6-6	TGTGCCAGCAGACAGACAGGGGGCGATCCCTACGAGCAGTACTTC	CASRQTGGDPYEQYF
TRBJ2-3	-	-	TRBV5-6	TGTGCCAGCAGCTTACTCCGGGTCCAAGATACAGATACGCAGTATTTT	CASSLLRVQDTDTQYF
TRBJ1-1	once	-	TRBV21-1	TGTGCCAGCAGCCTTTCTCTAGCTACACGCACTGAAGCTTTCTTT	CASSLSLATRTEAFF
TRBJ2-4	once	-	TRBV7-9	TGTGCCAGCAGCCGAATCTATGACATTCAGTACTTC	CASSRIYDIQYF
TRBJ1-2	-	-	TRBV6-1	TGTGCCAGCAGTGAAGCGCTACGGCTCGGGGGCTATGGCTACACCTTC	CASSEALRLGGYGYTF
TRBJ1-2	-	TRBD1	TRBV7-2	TGTGCCAGCAGCCCGGACAGGGGGCTGTTAGGCTACACCTTC	CASSPDRGLLGYTF
TRBJ2-1	-	TRBD2	TRBV24-1	TGTGCCACCACGACTAGCGGTGCCTACAATGAGCAGTTCTTC	CATTTSGAYNEQFF
TRBJ1-6	-	TRBD1	TRBV5-5	TGTGCCAGCAGCTTGTTGAACAGGGGACTTAATTCACCCCTCCACTTT	CASSLLNRGLNSPLHF
TRBJ1-6	-	-	TRBV28	TGTGCCAGCAGAACCGCCAGGGTCGTGATGAATTCACCCCTCCACTTT	CASRTARVVMNSPLHF
TRBJ2-2	-	TRBD1	TRBV7-7	TGTGCTAGCAGCCCGGGACAGCAAGTAGGCACCGGGGAGCTGTTTTTT	CASSPGQQVGTGELFF
TRBJ2-1	-	-	TRBV24-1	TGTGCCACCAGTGACCAGGCGCCTTCGGCTTCCAATGAGCAGTTCTTC	CATSDQAPSASNEQFF
TRBJ1-2	-	-	TRBV19	TGTGCCAGTAGTATGACAGCTCATTCCTCTGGCTACACCTTC	CASSMTAHSSGYTF
TRBJ1-2	-	TRBD1	TRBV10-3	TGTGCCATCCAGGGACAGCCATTCTATGGCTACACCTTC	CAIQGQPFYGYTF
TRBJ2-5	-	-	TRBV7-9	TGTGCCAGCAGCTTACGGGCTGGGCAGGGATGGTCAGAGACCCAGTACTTC	CASSLRAGQGWSETQYF
TRBJ2-1	once	TRBD2	TRBV5-1	TGCGCCAGCAGCTCTCTAGCGGGTGAATACAATGAGCAGTTCTTC	CASSSLAGEYNEQFF
TRBJ1-5	-	-	TRBV9	TGTGCCAGCAGCGTAGACGGCAGGGCAAATCAGCCCCAGCATTTT	CASSVDGRANQPQHF
TRBJ1-2	-	TRBD1	TRBV2	TGTGCCAGCATTCTTAAACCGGGACAGGGAGACTATGGCTACACCTTC	CASILKPGQGDYGYTF
TRBJ2-3	-	TRBD2	TRBV5-1	TGCGCCAGCAGCCCGCGCGGGGGGAAGGATACGCAGTATTTT	CASSPRGGKDTQYF
TRBJ1-2	-	-	TRBV6-5	TGTGCCAGCAGTCTTGACAGGAACTATGGCTACACCTTC	CASSLDRNYGYTF
TRBJ2-1	-	-	TRBV10-3	TGTGCCACCCAAGAGGCGGGTCCGAATCAGTTCTTC	CATQEAGPNQFF
TRBJ1-5	once	TRBD1	TRBV4-1	TGCGCCAGCAGCCAGTGGACAGGGGAGAGGCAGCCCCAGCATTTT	CASSQWTGERQPQHF
TRBJ2-5	-	TRBD2	TRBV11-2	TGTGCCAGCAGCCCAAGACTAGCCCAGACAGAGACCCAGTACTTC	CASSPRLAQTETQYF
TRBJ1-2	-	-	TRBV29-1	TGCAGCGTTTTAGTACCTAACTATGGCTACACCTTC	CSVLVPNYGYTF